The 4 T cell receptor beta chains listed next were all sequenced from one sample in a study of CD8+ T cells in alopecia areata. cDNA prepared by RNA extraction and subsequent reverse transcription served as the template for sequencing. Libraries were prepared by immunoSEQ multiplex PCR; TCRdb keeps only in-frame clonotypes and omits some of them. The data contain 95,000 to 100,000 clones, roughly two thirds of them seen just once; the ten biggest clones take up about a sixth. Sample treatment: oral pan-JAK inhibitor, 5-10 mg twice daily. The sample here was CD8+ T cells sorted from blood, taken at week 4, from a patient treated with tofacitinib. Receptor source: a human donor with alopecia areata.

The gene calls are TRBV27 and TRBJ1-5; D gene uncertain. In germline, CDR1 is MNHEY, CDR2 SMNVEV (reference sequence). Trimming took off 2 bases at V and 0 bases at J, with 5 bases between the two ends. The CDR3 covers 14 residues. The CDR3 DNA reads TGTGCCAGCAGTTTAAGACTTAGCAATCAGCCCCAGCATTTT. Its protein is CASSLRLSNQPQHF.

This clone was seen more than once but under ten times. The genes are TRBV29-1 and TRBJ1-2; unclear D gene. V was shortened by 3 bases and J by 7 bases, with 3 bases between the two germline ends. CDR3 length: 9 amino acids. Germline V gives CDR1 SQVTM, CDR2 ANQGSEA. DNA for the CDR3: TGCAGCGTTGATTCTGGCTACACCTTC. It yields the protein CSVDSGYTF.

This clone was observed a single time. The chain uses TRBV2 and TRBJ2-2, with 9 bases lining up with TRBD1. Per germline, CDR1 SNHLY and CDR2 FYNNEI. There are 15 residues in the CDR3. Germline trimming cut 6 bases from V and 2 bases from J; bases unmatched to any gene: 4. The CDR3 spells CASSGTGINTGELFF. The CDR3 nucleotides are TGTGCCAGCAGCGGGACAGGGATTAACACCGGGGAGCTGTTTTTT.

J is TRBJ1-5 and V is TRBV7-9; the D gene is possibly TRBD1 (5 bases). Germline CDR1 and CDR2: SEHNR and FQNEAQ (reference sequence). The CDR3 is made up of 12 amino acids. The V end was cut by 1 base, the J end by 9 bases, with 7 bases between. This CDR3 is CASSLGGGPQHF. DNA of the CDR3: TGTGCCAGCAGCTTAGGTGGGGGGCCCCAGCATTTT.